This entry lists 30 T cell receptor beta chains sequenced from one sample in a study of identical twins (dated by TCRdb to between 2015 and 2016). The library came from 5' RACE. For sequencing, an Illumina HiSeq 2000 was employed. TCRdb redid the processing of the public reads, applying fastp at Q25 and MiXCR, and retained in-frame beta chains. When rows share a CDR3 protein, they turn into one entry using the most common DNA and genes. Present in this sample are 450,000 or so distinct CDR3 sequences, 20% to 30% of which were seen just once. 2.5% to 3.5% of the sample goes to the ten largest clones. This sample was shared with a second study, whose subject was T cells expressing NK-cell markers.

Input material: CD4+ T cells sorted from blood. The receptor set was obtained from a woman aged 18-29 years in good health.

This rearrangement joins TRBV27 to TRBJ2-1; TRBD2 might be the D (7 bases). CDR1 is MNHEY, CDR2 SMNVEV, per germline (reference sequence). This CDR3 has 15 amino acids. V lost 4 bases, J lost 6 bases, and 16 bases lay in between. The chain's CDR3 is CASSSGQPGGNEQFF. In DNA form, the CDR3 reads TGTGCCAGCAGTTCCGGACAGCCGGGAGGCAATGAGCAGTTCTTC.

V gene TRBV27 combines with J gene TRBJ1-1, with D unresolved. Trimming took off 4 bases at V and 0 bases at J, with 6 bases between the two ends. The germline V gene encodes CDR1 MNHEY and CDR2 SMNVEV (reference sequence). The CDR3 covers 13 residues. The CDR3 sequence is CASSYRLNTEAFF. CDR3 DNA: TGTGCCAGCAGTTACAGACTGAACACTGAAGCTTTCTTT.

This clonotype was seen a few times. This sequence joins TRBV6-2 or TRBV6-3 and TRBJ1-2; D gene ambiguous. V was cut by 0 bases and J by 8 bases, with 10 bases left in between. CDR1 and CDR2 from the germline V gene are MNHEY and SVGEGT. The CDR3 is 13 amino acids. The CDR3 reads CASSYSSGNGYTF. DNA of the CDR3: TGTGCCAGCAGTTACTCGTCGGGGAACGGCTACACCTTC.

This clonotype was detected a few times. The chain recombines TRBV28 with TRBJ1-2; 7 bases are shared with TRBD1. From germline, CDR1 is MDHEN and CDR2 SYDVKM. V lost 3 bases, J lost 9 bases, and 4 bases stayed unmatched. The CDR3 is 12 amino acids. CDR3 protein: CASSFAGGSYTF. CDR3 nucleotides: TGTGCCAGCAGTTTCGCAGGGGGAAGCTACACCTTC.

This clonotype showed up just once. This chain uses TRBV6-1 with TRBJ2-7, with 12 nucleotides matching TRBD2. The V gene end was trimmed by 6 bases and the J gene end by 6 bases; junction bases not matched to a gene: 9. Germline values: CDR1 MNHNS, CDR2 SASEGT. CDR3 size: 15 residues. The CDR3 region has the DNA TGTGCCAGCAGGAATCGACTAGCGGGAGACTCCGAGCAGTACTTC. Protein product: CASRNRLAGDSEQYF.

This clonotype was recorded a few times. V gene TRBV10-3 combines with J gene TRBJ2-1, with 9 bases fitting TRBD1. J gave up 6 bases and V 9 bases, and 12 bases lay outside the gene matches. The CDR3 runs to 15 residues. Germline loops: CDR1 ENHRY, CDR2 SYGVKD. CDR3 sequence reads: CAMHDRDRVGNEQFF. DNA for the CDR3: TGTGCCATGCATGACCGGGACAGGGTCGGCAATGAGCAGTTCTTC.

The chain joins TRBV20-1 to TRBJ1-2, with 8 bases fitting TRBD1. Germline V CDR1 and CDR2: DFQATT, SNEGSKA (reference sequence). The CDR3 has 13 amino acids. J gave up 3 bases and V 2 bases, and 2 bases lay outside the gene matches. This CDR3 is CSARRQGYYGYTF. CDR3 sequence (DNA): TGCAGTGCTAGACGACAGGGGTACTATGGCTACACCTTC.

This clonotype turned up a few times. This chain joins TRBV7-9 and TRBJ2-4, with D possibly matching TRBD1 (6 bases). Germline V CDR1 and CDR2: SEHNR, FQNEAQ (reference sequence). V lost 5 bases and J 6 bases, leaving 17 bases between the germline ends. The CDR3 sequence is 15 residues long. The CDR3 DNA reads TGTGCCAGCAGCCGATCTAAGACAGGCCCAAACATTCAGTACTTC. Its protein product is CASSRSKTGPNIQYF.

The rearrangement joins TRBV5-1 to TRBJ2-2; 11 bases are shared with TRBD2. The CDR3 is 14 amino acids. V lost 4 bases and J lost 7; bases outside the gene matches: 3. CDR1 SGHRS and CDR2 YFSETQ come from the germline V gene. The CDR3, as DNA: TGCGCCAGCAGCACTAGCGGGAGTATCGGGGAGCTGTTTTTT. Amino acids: CASSTSGSIGELFF.

In this sample, this clonotype turned up a few times. The chain uses TRBV5-1 and TRBJ2-7; D gene unclear. Germline-derived CDR1 and CDR2 are SGHRS and YFSETQ. V was trimmed by 0 bases and J by 4 bases, leaving 11 bases between them. The CDR3 length is 14 residues. The CDR3 DNA follows: TGCGCCAGCAGCTTGGAACCGACGCCTTACGAGCAGTACTTC. Amino acid sequence: CASSLEPTPYEQYF. Complete variable domain (other parts from reference TRBV5-1 and TRBJ2-7): KAGVTQTPRYLIKTRGQQVTLSCSPISGHRSVSWYQQTPGQGLQFLFEYFSETQRNKGNFPGRFSGRQFSNSRSEMNVSTLELGDSALYLCASSLEPTPYEQYFGPGTRLTVT.

The table lists this clonotype with many counts. The rearrangement joins TRBV12-3 or TRBV12-4 to TRBJ1-1, with D unclear. The CDR3 spans 13 residues. The V end was cut by 1 base, the J end by 1 base, with 4 bases between. This CDR3 is CASSLEENTEAFF. The CDR3 nucleotides read TGTGCCAGCAGTTTAGAGGAGAACACTGAAGCTTTCTTT.

Only a few counts were recorded for this clonotype. DNA of the CDR3: TGTGCCAGCAGCTTAGTTAGGCTAGATTCCGGTACGCAGTATTTT. Amino acid sequence: CASSLVRLDSGTQYF. The V gene is TRBV7-2, the J gene TRBJ2-3; no clear D gene. Trimming removed 1 base at V and 8 bases at J, with 16 bases between. CDR1 is SGHTA, CDR2 FQGNSA, per germline. The CDR3 contains 15 residues.

This rearrangement joins TRBV20-1 to TRBJ2-7; the D gene is possibly TRBD1 (6 bases). Germline CDR1 is DFQATT and CDR2 is SNEGSKA (reference sequence). The CDR3 totals 11 residues. The DNA of the CDR3 is TGCAGCCTCCAGCAGGGGCGCGAGCAGTACTTC. Protein product: CSLQQGREQYF.

V and J are TRBV5-6 and TRBJ2-3; D is possibly TRBD2 (5 bases). The CDR3 sequence is 13 residues long. CDR1 is SGHDT, CDR2 YYEEEE, per germline. V gave up 5 bases and J gave up 5 bases, with 12 bases separating them. This chain's CDR3 is CASSPRAGDTQYF. DNA of the CDR3: TGTGCCAGCAGTCCCCGGGCGGGAGATACGCAGTATTTT.

The rearrangement uses TRBV5-6 and TRBJ2-5; 9 bases fit TRBD2. Trimming cost V 3 bases and J 2 bases; bases outside gene matches: 8. Germline V CDR1 and CDR2: SGHDT, YYEEEE. The CDR3 has 16 residues. The CDR3 here is CASSSRLTSGQETQYF. The DNA for the CDR3 is TGTGCCAGCAGCTCCCGACTGACTAGCGGACAAGAGACCCAGTACTTC.

The chain combines TRBV20-1 with TRBJ1-6; no clear D gene. The CDR3 loop spans 14 amino acids. Per the germline V gene, CDR1 is DFQATT and CDR2 is SNEGSKA (reference sequence). V lost 2 bases to trimming and J lost 7 bases, with 12 bases between them. CDR3 region: CSARSRGRNSPLHF. The CDR3 DNA reads TGCAGTGCTAGAAGTCGTGGGAGAAATTCACCCCTCCACTTT.

This clonotype has just a few counts. This rearrangement joins TRBV28 to TRBJ2-1, with TRBD2 as a possible D gene (6 bases). Germline loops: CDR1 MDHEN, CDR2 SYDVKM. Trimming shortened V by 6 bases and J by 3 bases, and 18 bases separated the two germline ends. The CDR3 covers 16 residues. CDR3 residues: CASSPPGVRNYNEQFF. The DNA of the CDR3 is TGTGCCAGCAGCCCCCCGGGGGTTAGGAACTACAATGAGCAGTTCTTC. The variable domain in full, with the rest retrieved from reference TRBV28 and TRBJ2-1, is DVKVTQSSRYLVKRTGEKVFLECVQDMDHENMFWYRQDPGLGLRLIYFSYDVKMKEKGDIPEGYSVSREKKERFSLILESASTNQTSMYLCASSPPGVRNYNEQFFGPGTRLTVL.

V and J are TRBV27 and TRBJ2-3; tentatively, D is TRBD2 (5 bases). Per germline, CDR1 MNHEY and CDR2 SMNVEV (reference sequence). The CDR3 contains 15 residues. The V gene lost 4 bases and the J gene lost 4 bases, with 15 bases spanning the gap. CDR3 in amino acids: CASSSHAGSADTQYF. For the CDR3, the DNA is TGTGCCAGCAGTTCCCACGCGGGCAGCGCAGATACGCAGTATTTT.

This chain links TRBV30 with TRBJ2-1, with D unresolved. The CDR3 extends over 15 amino acids. The germline gives CDR1 GTSNPN, CDR2 SVGIG (reference sequence). The ends were cut back, 0 bases at V and 0 bases at J, with 9 bases in the middle. CDR3 region: CAWSVTVASYNEQFF. The CDR3 region has the DNA TGTGCCTGGAGTGTAACTGTTGCCTCCTACAATGAGCAGTTCTTC.

This clonotype was recorded a few times. The chain carries TRBV6-1 and TRBJ1-1; D is unresolved. V was trimmed by 2 bases and J by 0 bases, leaving 7 bases between them. Germline V gene lookup returns CDR1 MNHNS and CDR2 SASEGT. This CDR3 comprises 14 residues. The CDR3: CASSESLLNTEAFF. The CDR3 DNA sequence: TGTGCCAGCAGTGAATCCCTCCTGAACACTGAAGCTTTCTTT.

CDR3 sequence reads: CASSEDRTYEQYF. In DNA, the CDR3 is TGCGCCAGCAGTGAAGATCGGACCTACGAGCAGTACTTC. This chain links TRBV10-2 with TRBJ2-7; D gene unclear. This CDR3 comprises 13 residues. The germline V and J ends were trimmed by 3 bases and 2 bases, with 8 bases remaining between them. The V gene's germline CDR1 is WSHSY and CDR2 SAAADI.

This clonotype was seen at least ten times. The chain links TRBV5-1 to TRBJ1-1, with D hard to call. The CDR3 has 14 residues. V lost 2 bases to trimming and J lost 1 base, with 9 bases between them. The germline V gene has CDR1 SGHRS and CDR2 YFSETQ. The CDR3 loop is CASSFLTENTEAFF. The CDR3 bases are TGCGCCAGCAGCTTCTTGACGGAGAACACTGAAGCTTTCTTT.

The CDR3 DNA is TGTGCCAGCAGCTTAACGGGACTAGAGGGTGAGCAGTTCTTC. Encoded protein: CASSLTGLEGEQFF. The rearrangement links TRBV7-9 to TRBJ2-1, with 8 bases matching TRBD2. V lost 2 bases and J lost 9; bases outside the gene matches: 6. Per germline, CDR1 SEHNR and CDR2 FQNEAQ (reference sequence). The CDR3 sequence is 14 residues long.

The DNA of the CDR3 is TGTGCCAGCATTCGGGGAGGACCAAACACCGGGGAGCTGTTTTTT. It yields the protein CASIRGGPNTGELFF. This rearrangement joins TRBV6-2 or TRBV6-3 to TRBJ2-2, with a weak D call TRBD2 (6 bases). The CDR3 loop spans 15 amino acids. The germline V gene encodes CDR1 MNHEY and CDR2 SVGEGT. Trimming shortened V by 7 bases and J by 2 bases, and 14 bases separated the two germline ends.

The J gene is TRBJ1-4, the V gene TRBV7-9, with D possibly matching TRBD1 (6 bases). The germline CDR1 and CDR2 sequences are SEHNR and FQNEAQ (reference sequence). V was trimmed by 5 bases and J by 8 bases, leaving 12 bases between them. The CDR3 totals 13 residues. The CDR3 region has the DNA TGTGCCAGCAGCCAGGGGCCGGGAGAAAAACTGTTTTTT. This encodes CASSQGPGEKLFF.

Note on this clonotype: A read error may produce the germline difference seen at one junction end. The chain is built from TRBV29-1 and TRBJ2-1; 9 bases agree with TRBD2. Germline assignment: CDR1 SQVTM and CDR2 ANQGSEA. This CDR3 region has 13 residues. For the CDR3, the DNA is TGCAGCGTGCGGGAGGGCGCCTACAATGAGCAGTCCTTC. Its translation is CSVREGAYNEQSF.

There are a few counts of this clonotype. The chain employs TRBV5-1 and TRBJ2-1, with 7 nucleotides matching TRBD2. There are 17 residues in the CDR3. Germline V lookup: CDR1 SGHRS, CDR2 YFSETQ. J was trimmed by 0 bases and V by 0 bases; bases with no gene match: 6. In DNA, the CDR3 is TGCGCCAGCAGCTTGGCTCCCGGCGGGAGCTCCTACAATGAGCAGTTCTTC. This translates into CASSLAPGGSSYNEQFF.

This clonotype appeared a few times. The rearrangement uses TRBV9 and TRBJ2-1; weak D call: TRBD1 (5 bases). The CDR3 has 12 amino acids. V lost 6 bases to trimming and J lost 12 bases, with 16 bases between them. The germline gives CDR1 SGDLS, CDR2 YYNGEE. CDR3 bases: TGTGCCAGCAACAAGGACAAAACTACGCAGTTCTTC. Its translation is CASNKDKTTQFF. The full variable domain, in which reference TRBV9 and TRBJ2-1 provide the parts outside the CDR3, is DSGVTQTPKHLITATGQRVTLRCSPRSGDLSVYWYQQSLDQGLQFLIQYYNGEERAKGNILERFSAQQFPDLHSELNLSSLELGDSALYFCASNKDKTTQFFGPGTRLTVL.

The sample holds one count of this clonotype. V gene TRBV24-1 combines with J gene TRBJ2-3, with 7 nucleotides matching TRBD1. Per germline, CDR1 KGHDR and CDR2 SFDVKD. The V segment lost 9 bases and the J segment 3 bases; nucleotides outside the gene matches: 2. This CDR3 is built from 12 residues. The CDR3 is CATGTDTDTQYF. The CDR3 region has the DNA TGTGCCACCGGGACAGATACAGATACGCAGTATTTT.

The genes are TRBV5-1 and TRBJ2-3; weak D call: TRBD2 (6 bases). Trimming removed 3 bases from V and 2 bases from J, with 16 bases in between. The germline V gene encodes CDR1 SGHRS and CDR2 YFSETQ. CDR3 size: 16 residues. CDR3 DNA sequence: TGCGCCAGCAGCTGGGGGACTTTACCAAACACAGATACGCAGTATTTT. Its protein product is CASSWGTLPNTDTQYF.